Detailed here is one TCR beta chain. Study processing details: Amplification from reference gene primers served as the basis for estimated nucleated cell counts. Method: immunoSEQ multiplex PCR; TCRdb's copy keeps in-frame clones and lacks some. V and J calls and clone size come straight from that table; D and trimming were deduced from the DNA. Of approximately 330,000 clones listed, approximately 90% are singletons. The sample is drawn from a study of blood T cell repertoires in COVID-19. Study overall: Samples of COVID-19 (acute and convalescent) were obtained from the United States, Italy and Spain. The analysed material was cDNA or gDNA that came from T cells, B-cell-depleted T cells, or PBMCs.

The CDR3 has 13 residues. Losses at the gene ends were 5 bases for V and 7 bases for J; bases not matched to a gene: 6. Germline V lookup: CDR1 LGHDT, CDR2 YNNKEL (reference sequence). This chain links TRBV3-1 (or the pseudogene TRBV3-2) with TRBJ1-1; 8 bases match TRBD1. The TCR comes from a woman in her forties or fifties with active or convalescent COVID-19. Sequences were obtained from peripheral blood. CDR3 sequence: CASSYQGAGEAFF. The CDR3 DNA sequence: TGTGCCAGCAGCTACCAGGGGGCGGGTGAAGCTTTCTTT.